This entry features one TCR beta chain sequence. Germline V gene data show CDR1 as SGDLS and CDR2 as YYNGEE. V dropped 4 bases and J dropped 0; count of bases not matched to a gene: 14. This CDR3 has 18 residues. The data were obtained in a study of blood T cell repertoires in COVID-19. Original processing methods: Estimated nucleated cell counts came from reference gene primer amplification. The data were produced by immunoSEQ multiplex PCR, yet TCRdb's version contains in-frame clones alone and is incomplete. That table is the source of V, J and clone size, and D and trimming were worked out from the DNA. Altogether around 200,000 clones are present, around 86% being singletons, with the ten largest covering less than 3.5%.

This rearrangement joins TRBV9 to TRBJ1-2; the match to TRBD1 covers 8 bases. This TCR came from a man in his 70s with acute or convalescent COVID-19. The source material was peripheral blood. CDR3 bases: TGTGCCAGCAGCCCAAAGAAGGACAGGGCCGAGCCTAACTATGGCTACACCTTC. It yields the protein CASSPKKDRAEPNYGYTF.